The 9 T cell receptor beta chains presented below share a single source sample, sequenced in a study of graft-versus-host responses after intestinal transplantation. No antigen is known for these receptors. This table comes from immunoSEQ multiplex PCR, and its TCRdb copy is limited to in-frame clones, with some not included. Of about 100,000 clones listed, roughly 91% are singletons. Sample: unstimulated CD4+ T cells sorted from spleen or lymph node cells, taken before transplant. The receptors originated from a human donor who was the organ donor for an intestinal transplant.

CDR3 nucleotides: TGCAGCGTTACGGCCGGGGGCACCGGGGAGCTGTTTTTT. It encodes CSVTAGGTGELFF. The chain joins TRBV29-1 to TRBJ2-2; a weak D match, TRBD2 (6 bases). Germline values: CDR1 SQVTM, CDR2 ANQGSEA. The CDR3 runs 13 residues. Trimming removed 5 bases from V and 4 bases from J, with 11 bases in between.

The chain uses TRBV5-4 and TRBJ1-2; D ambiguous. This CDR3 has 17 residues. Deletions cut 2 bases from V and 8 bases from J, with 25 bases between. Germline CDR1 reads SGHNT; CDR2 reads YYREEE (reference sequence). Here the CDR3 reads CASSLDLGNPNSDGYTF. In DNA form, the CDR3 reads TGTGCCAGCAGCTTAGACCTCGGAAATCCGAACAGTGACGGCTACACCTTC.

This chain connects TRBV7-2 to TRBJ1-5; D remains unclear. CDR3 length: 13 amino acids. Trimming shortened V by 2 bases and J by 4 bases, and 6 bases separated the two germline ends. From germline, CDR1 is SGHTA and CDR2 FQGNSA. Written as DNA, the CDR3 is TGTGCCAGCAGCTTAAGAGGGAATCAGCCCCAGCATTTT. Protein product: CASSLRGNQPQHF.

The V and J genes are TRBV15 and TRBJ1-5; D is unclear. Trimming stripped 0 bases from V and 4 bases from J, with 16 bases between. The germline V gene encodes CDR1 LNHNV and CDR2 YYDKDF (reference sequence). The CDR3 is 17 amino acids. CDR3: CATSRDRIGSGNQPQHF. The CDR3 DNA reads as TGTGCCACCAGCAGAGATCGAATCGGGTCGGGGAATCAGCCCCAGCATTTT. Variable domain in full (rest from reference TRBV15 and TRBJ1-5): DAMVIQNPRYQVTQFGKPVTLSCSQTLNHNVMYWYQQKSSQAPKLLFHYYDKDFNNEADTPDNFQSRRPNTSFCFLDIRSPGLGDTAMYLCATSRDRIGSGNQPQHFGDGTRLSIL.

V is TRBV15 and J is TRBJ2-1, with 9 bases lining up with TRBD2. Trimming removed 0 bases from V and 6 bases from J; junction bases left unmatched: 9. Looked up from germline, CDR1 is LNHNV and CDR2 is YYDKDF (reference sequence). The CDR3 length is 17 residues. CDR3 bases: TGTGCCACCAGCAGAGATTTAGGGCGGGGGGGCGCCAATGAGCAGTTCTTC. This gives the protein CATSRDLGRGGANEQFF. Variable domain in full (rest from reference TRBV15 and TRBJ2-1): DAMVIQNPRYQVTQFGKPVTLSCSQTLNHNVMYWYQQKSSQAPKLLFHYYDKDFNNEADTPDNFQSRRPNTSFCFLDIRSPGLGDTAMYLCATSRDLGRGGANEQFFGPGTRLTVL.

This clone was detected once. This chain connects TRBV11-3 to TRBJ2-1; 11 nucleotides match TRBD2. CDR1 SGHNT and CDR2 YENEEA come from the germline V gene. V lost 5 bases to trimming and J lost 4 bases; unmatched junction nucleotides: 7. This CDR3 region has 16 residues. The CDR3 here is CASSPSLAGGYNEQFF. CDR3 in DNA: TGTGCCAGCAGCCCCTCCCTAGCGGGGGGTTACAATGAGCAGTTCTTC.

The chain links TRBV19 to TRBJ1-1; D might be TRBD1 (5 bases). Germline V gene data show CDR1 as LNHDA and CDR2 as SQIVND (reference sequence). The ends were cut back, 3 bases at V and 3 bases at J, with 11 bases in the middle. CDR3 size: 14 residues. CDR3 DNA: TGTGCCAGTAGTATTAGGGGCGAAGACACTGAAGCTTTCTTT. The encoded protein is CASSIRGEDTEAFF.

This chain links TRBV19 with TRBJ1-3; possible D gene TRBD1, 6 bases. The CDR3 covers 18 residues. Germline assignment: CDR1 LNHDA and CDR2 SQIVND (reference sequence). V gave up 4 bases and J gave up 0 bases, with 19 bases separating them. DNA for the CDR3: TGTGCCAGTAGTAGGACAGCAGCCTCTTACTACTCTGGAAACACCATATATTTT. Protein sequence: CASSRTAASYYSGNTIYF.

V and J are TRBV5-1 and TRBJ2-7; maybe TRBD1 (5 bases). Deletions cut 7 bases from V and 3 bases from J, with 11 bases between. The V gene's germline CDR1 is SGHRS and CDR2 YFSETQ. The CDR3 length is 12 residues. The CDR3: CASWGSGYEQYF. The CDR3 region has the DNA TGCGCCAGCTGGGGCTCAGGCTACGAGCAGTACTTC.